Listed here are 3 T cell receptor beta chains from one sample, sequenced in a study of blood T cell repertoires in COVID-19. TCRdb's table, derived via immunoSEQ multiplex PCR, lists solely in-frame clones and lacks some. The repertoire consists of 200,000 to 250,000 clones, with roughly 87% occurring once and the leading ten covering roughly 2%. Material: peripheral blood. All receptors come from a man aged 40-50 years with active or convalescent COVID-19.

This chain uses TRBV6-5 with TRBJ1-5, with a weak D call TRBD1 (6 bases). Trimming shortened V by 7 bases and J by 7 bases, and 17 bases separated the two germline ends. The length of the CDR3 is 14 residues. CDR1 is MNHEY and CDR2 is SVGAGI in the germline V gene. The CDR3 sequence: CASTLTGGIQPQHF. The CDR3 DNA follows: TGTGCCAGCACCCTGACAGGAGGTATCCAGCCCCAGCATTTT.

The chain joins TRBV5-4 to TRBJ2-5; 14 positions match TRBD2. The CDR3 totals 16 residues. Per germline, CDR1 SGHNT and CDR2 YYREEE (reference sequence). With V trimmed by 1 base and J by 4 bases, 3 bases remained unmatched. The CDR3 coding sequence is TGTGCCAGCAGCTTGCCGGGACTAGCGGGAGTAGAGACCCAGTACTTC. This sequence encodes CASSLPGLAGVETQYF.

The chain uses TRBV4-1 and TRBJ1-6, with TRBD1 matching 7 bases. V lost 1 base, J lost 13 bases, and 13 bases stayed unmatched. Germline V gene lookup returns CDR1 MGHRA and CDR2 YSYEKL. The CDR3 runs to 16 residues. The CDR3 coding sequence is TGCGCCAGCAGCCAAGTCGTGACAGGGTATATTACGCCCCTCCACTTT. This codes for CASSQVVTGYITPLHF.